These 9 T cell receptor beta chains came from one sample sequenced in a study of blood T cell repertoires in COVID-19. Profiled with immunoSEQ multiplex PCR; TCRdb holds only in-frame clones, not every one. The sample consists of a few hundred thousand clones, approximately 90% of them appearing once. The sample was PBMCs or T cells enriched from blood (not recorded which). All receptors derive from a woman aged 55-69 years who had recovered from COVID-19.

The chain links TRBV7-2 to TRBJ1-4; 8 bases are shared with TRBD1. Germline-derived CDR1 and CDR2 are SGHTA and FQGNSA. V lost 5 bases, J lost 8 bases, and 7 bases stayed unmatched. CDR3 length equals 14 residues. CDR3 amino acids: CASSGKTGAEKLFF. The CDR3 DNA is TGTGCCAGCAGCGGAAAGACAGGGGCGGAAAAACTGTTTTTT.

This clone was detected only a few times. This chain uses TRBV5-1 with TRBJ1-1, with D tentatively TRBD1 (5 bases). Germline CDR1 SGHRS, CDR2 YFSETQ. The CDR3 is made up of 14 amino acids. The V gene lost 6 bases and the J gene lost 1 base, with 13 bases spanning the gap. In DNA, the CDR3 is TGCGCCAGCACCTCCCTGACAGAGAACACTGAAGCTTTCTTT. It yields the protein CASTSLTENTEAFF. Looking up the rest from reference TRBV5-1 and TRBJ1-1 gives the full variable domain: KAGVTQTPRYLIKTRGQQVTLSCSPISGHRSVSWYQQTPGQGLQFLFEYFSETQRNKGNFPGRFSGRQFSNSRSEMNVSTLELGDSALYLCASTSLTENTEAFFGQGTRLTVV.

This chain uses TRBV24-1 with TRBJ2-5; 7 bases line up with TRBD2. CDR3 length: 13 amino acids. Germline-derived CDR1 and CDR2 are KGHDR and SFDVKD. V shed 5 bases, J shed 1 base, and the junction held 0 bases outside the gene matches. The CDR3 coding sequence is TGTGCCACCAGTGCTAGCGGCCAAGAGACCCAGTACTTC. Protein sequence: CATSASGQETQYF.

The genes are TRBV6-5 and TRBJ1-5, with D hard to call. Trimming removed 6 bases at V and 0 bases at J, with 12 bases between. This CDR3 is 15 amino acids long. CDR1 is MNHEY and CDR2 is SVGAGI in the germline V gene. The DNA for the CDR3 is TGTGCCAGCAGCATAGGCGGGAGTAGCAATCAGCCCCAGCATTTT. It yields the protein CASSIGGSSNQPQHF.

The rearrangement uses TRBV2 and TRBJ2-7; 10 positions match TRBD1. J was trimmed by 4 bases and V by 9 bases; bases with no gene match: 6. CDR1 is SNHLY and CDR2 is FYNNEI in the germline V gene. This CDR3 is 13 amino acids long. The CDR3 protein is CASAGTGAYEQYF. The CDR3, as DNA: TGTGCCAGTGCCGGGACAGGGGCATACGAGCAGTACTTC.

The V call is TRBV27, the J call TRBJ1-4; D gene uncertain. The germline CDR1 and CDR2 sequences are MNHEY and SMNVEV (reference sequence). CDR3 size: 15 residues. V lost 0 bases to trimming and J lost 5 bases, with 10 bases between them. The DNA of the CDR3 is TGTGCCAGCAGTTTATCGCGAACCATGAATGAAAAACTGTTTTTT. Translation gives CASSLSRTMNEKLFF.

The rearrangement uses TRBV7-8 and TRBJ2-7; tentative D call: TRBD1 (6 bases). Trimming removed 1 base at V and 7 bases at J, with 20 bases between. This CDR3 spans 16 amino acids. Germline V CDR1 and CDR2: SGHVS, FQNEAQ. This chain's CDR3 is CASSLVASGAASEQYV. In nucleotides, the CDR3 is TGTGCCAGCAGCTTAGTCGCGTCAGGGGCCGCCTCAGAGCAGTACGTC.

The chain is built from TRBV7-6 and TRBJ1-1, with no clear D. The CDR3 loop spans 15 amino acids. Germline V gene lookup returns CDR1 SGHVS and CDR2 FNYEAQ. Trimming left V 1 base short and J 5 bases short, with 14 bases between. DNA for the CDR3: TGTGCCAGCAGCTTAGTTCGCGGAGGAGGGACTGAAGCTTTCTTT. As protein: CASSLVRGGGTEAFF.

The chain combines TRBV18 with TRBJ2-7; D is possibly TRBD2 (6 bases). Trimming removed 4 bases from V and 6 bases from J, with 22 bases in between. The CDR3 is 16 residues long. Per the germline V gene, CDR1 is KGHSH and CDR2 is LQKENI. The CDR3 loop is CASSRSGDIGAGEQYF. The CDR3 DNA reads TGTGCCAGCTCACGTTCGGGAGACATCGGTGCGGGCGAGCAGTACTTC.